Included here is one T cell receptor beta chain sequence, with context. The antigen is undetermined. The data stem from a study of blood T cells in healthy people across ages. Turning to the study itself: In model experiments, template switching was able to capture about one barcoded beta molecule for every two T cells that were present.

Findings and caveats of the study: The long-lived group displayed more naive CD4+ cells, plus higher diversity, than the aged donors did. Naive T cell percentage by flow cytometry tracked strongly with beta diversity. In older individuals, TCR beta diversity per million T cells was lower, falling roughly linearly with age.

Primers used in a second PCR of about 7 to 12 cycles were a sample-barcoded 5' primer and a J-beta primer mix. TCRdb called the 5' RACE reads again in MiXCR, with one record for every CDR3 protein. This sample has around 1,500,000 distinct CDR3 sequences; over 25% occur once, and the top ten carry 6.5% to 8.5%. The length of the CDR3 is 16 residues. Germline V gene data show CDR1 as DFQATT and CDR2 as SNEGSKA (reference sequence). With 5 bases clipped from V and 2 bases from J, the junction kept 9 bases outside the gene matches. V and J are TRBV20-1 and TRBJ2-6, with 7 bases that match TRBD1. This sequence originates from a woman in her thirties in good health. Material: blood. In DNA, the CDR3 is TGCAGTGCTTTACGAAACAGGGGAGCTGGGGCCAACGTCCTGACTTTC. Translating gives CSALRNRGAGANVLTF.